These 9 T cell receptor beta chains came from one sample sequenced in a study of shared clonotypes between healthy human individuals. Assay used: immunoSEQ multiplex PCR; TCRdb lists only in-frame clones, some missing. Here the sample spans over 2 million clones, over 85% being singletons. Sequencing input: naive CD4+ T cells sorted from blood. As to subset: CD45RA+ positively selected. These receptors were obtained from a man between 18 and 29 years old in good health.

This chain joins TRBV6-6 and TRBJ2-1; TRBD1 might be the D (5 bases). Germline loops: CDR1 MNHNY, CDR2 SVGAGI (reference sequence). CDR3 size: 15 residues. With 2 bases removed from V and 3 bases from J, the gap between germline ends came to 11 bases. CDR3 DNA: TGTGCCAGCAGTTACGGGGCGGAATTCTACAATGAGCAGTTCTTC. This translates into CASSYGAEFYNEQFF.

The gene calls are TRBV6-5 and TRBJ2-2; D unresolved. Trimming took off 4 bases at V and 0 bases at J, with 6 bases between the two ends. CDR1 and CDR2 (germline): MNHEY, SVGAGI. This CDR3 region has 14 residues. DNA of the CDR3: TGTGCCAGCAGTTCCAGTCCGAACACCGGGGAGCTGTTTTTT. Encoded protein: CASSSSPNTGELFF.

The chain couples TRBV6-1 to TRBJ1-5; 9 bases match TRBD1. The germline V gene encodes CDR1 MNHNS and CDR2 SASEGT. CDR3 length: 14 residues. Germline trimming cut 7 bases from V and 7 bases from J; bases unmatched to any gene: 8. The CDR3 sequence: CASITGGAGQPQHF. The CDR3 coding sequence is TGTGCCAGCATTACAGGGGGCGCCGGGCAGCCCCAGCATTTT.

The V and J genes are TRBV5-4 and TRBJ1-1; D is unresolved. CDR1 is SGHNT, CDR2 YYREEE, per germline (reference sequence). V was trimmed by 5 bases and J by 0 bases, leaving 5 bases between them. This CDR3 is 12 amino acids long. CDR3 amino acids: CASSELNTEAFF. In DNA, the CDR3 is TGTGCCAGCAGTGAGCTGAACACTGAAGCTTTCTTT.

Regarding this clone: Distinct nucleotide sequences in the sample also encode this CDR3. This sequence joins TRBV29-1 and TRBJ1-1; no definite D call. V lost 4 bases and J lost 0, with 9 bases in between. This CDR3 is built from 13 residues. The V gene's germline CDR1 is SQVTM and CDR2 ANQGSEA. The CDR3 loop reads CSVGGRMNTEAFF. CDR3 sequence (DNA): TGCAGCGTTGGTGGCAGAATGAACACTGAAGCTTTCTTT. The whole variable domain, remainder taken from reference TRBV29-1 and TRBJ1-1, is SAVISQKPSRDICQRGTSLTIQCQVDSQVTMMFWYRQQPGQSLTLIATANQGSEATYESGFVIDKFPISRPNLTFSTLTVSNMSPEDSSIYLCSVGGRMNTEAFFGQGTRLTVV.

As concerns this clone: The same CDR3 arises from other DNA sequences in this sample as well. The chain has TRBV5-1 and TRBJ2-1; no clear D. This CDR3 contains 15 residues. Germline V gives CDR1 SGHRS, CDR2 YFSETQ. Between the trimmed V and J ends, which lost 0 bases and 0 bases, there was a span of 7 bases. DNA for the CDR3: TGCGCCAGCAGCTTGGTTGTGAGCTCCTACAATGAGCAGTTCTTC. Translating gives CASSLVVSSYNEQFF. Full variable domain (outside the CDR3, taken from reference TRBV5-1 and TRBJ2-1): KAGVTQTPRYLIKTRGQQVTLSCSPISGHRSVSWYQQTPGQGLQFLFEYFSETQRNKGNFPGRFSGRQFSNSRSEMNVSTLELGDSALYLCASSLVVSSYNEQFFGPGTRLTVL.

The chain carries TRBV28 and TRBJ2-3; 8 positions match TRBD1. CDR1 and CDR2 from the germline V gene are MDHEN and SYDVKM. This CDR3 spans 14 amino acids. The ends lost 3 bases at V and 5 bases at J; junction bases unmatched: 4. CDR3 nucleotides: TGTGCCAGCAGTTTTCAGGGGGCCGGAGATACGCAGTATTTT. Protein: CASSFQGAGDTQYF.

The chain has TRBV5-4 and TRBJ1-1; 9 nucleotides line up with TRBD1. V lost 3 bases to trimming and J lost 8 bases; unmatched junction nucleotides: 8. CDR3 length equals 14 residues. Per the germline V gene, CDR1 is SGHNT and CDR2 is YYREEE (reference sequence). The CDR3 loop reads CASSWGTGRPEAFF. DNA for the CDR3: TGTGCCAGCAGCTGGGGGACAGGGAGACCCGAAGCTTTCTTT.

The gene calls are TRBV19 and TRBJ1-1, with D perhaps TRBD1 (5 bases). Trimming pared 0 bases from V and 0 bases from J, leaving 8 bases between. The CDR3 length is 15 residues. Germline V gene sequence: CDR1 LNHDA, CDR2 SQIVND (reference sequence). The CDR3 spells CASSIDLQVNTEAFF. The CDR3 bases are TGTGCCAGTAGTATAGATCTACAGGTGAACACTGAAGCTTTCTTT.